Shown below are 17 T cell receptor beta chains from a single sample sequenced in a study of breast tumors, draining lymph nodes, adjacent tissues. In TCRdb, the multiplex PCR reads were re-called with MiXCR into one record per CDR3 protein. The sample carries about 200,000 distinct CDR3 sequences, under 40% recorded once. The lymph nodes were axillary draining lymph nodes from breast cancer patients. Sequencing used axillary lymph node tissue. These receptors were obtained from a female donor with breast cancer. Some clones in this sample may be carry-over from other donors' samples.

This clonotype has ten or more counts. The rearrangement uses TRBV7-9 and TRBJ2-3, with 7 nucleotides matching TRBD2. This CDR3 spans 13 amino acids. Germline CDR1 and CDR2: SEHNR and FQNEAQ (reference sequence). J gave up 6 bases and V 5 bases, and 5 bases lay outside the gene matches. CDR3 residues: CASSPTSSDTQYF. CDR3 in DNA: TGTGCCAGCAGCCCGACTAGCTCGGATACGCAGTATTTT.

The V call is TRBV20-1, the J call TRBJ1-2; 7 bases are a match to TRBD1. The CDR3 consists of 15 residues. Germline trimming cut 6 bases from V and 5 bases from J; bases unmatched to any gene: 15. Germline lookup yields CDR1 DFQATT and CDR2 SNEGSKA (reference sequence). The CDR3 DNA follows: TGCAGTGCACAAAGAGGTGCGCAGGGGGAGTATGGCTACACCTTC. This sequence encodes CSAQRGAQGEYGYTF.

This clonotype was found many times. The chain uses TRBV29-1 and TRBJ2-1; D gene uncertain. Trimming pared 5 bases from V and 4 bases from J, leaving 18 bases between. CDR1 and CDR2 from the germline V gene are SQVTM and ANQGSEA. The CDR3 sequence is 15 residues long. The CDR3 nucleotides are TGCAGCGTTCCCCAGGTAGGCCAGCTATACAATGAGCAGTTCTTC. Translated: CSVPQVGQLYNEQFF.

In nucleotides, the CDR3 is TGTGCCAGCAGTGAAGAGGCTAGCGGGAGTGTGTACCAACTTGAGCAGTTCTTC. Encoded protein: CASSEEASGSVYQLEQFF. The chain couples TRBV2 to TRBJ2-1; TRBD2 matches at 10 bases. V dropped 1 base and J dropped 9; count of bases not matched to a gene: 15. CDR1 is SNHLY and CDR2 is FYNNEI in the germline V gene. CDR3 length equals 18 residues.

The chain is built from TRBV6-5 and TRBJ2-1, with 7 bases that match TRBD2. In germline, CDR1 is MNHEY, CDR2 SVGAGI. Losses at the gene ends were 8 bases for V and 0 bases for J; bases not matched to a gene: 13. This CDR3 spans 17 amino acids. The CDR3 DNA is TGTGCCAGCGAGCCTCGGTCTAGCGGCCGCTCCTACAATGAGCAGTTCTTC. It specifies CASEPRSSGRSYNEQFF.

Details on this clonotype: A read error may explain this, as a much larger clone is one base away. This chain links TRBV5-8 with TRBJ1-4, with D possibly matching TRBD1 (6 bases). Germline loops: CDR1 SGHTS, CDR2 YDEGEE. CDR3 length: 14 amino acids. The V end was cut by 3 bases, the J end by 3 bases, with 9 bases between. The CDR3 DNA is TGTGCCAGCAGCTCGGGGGCGTCTAATGAAAAACTGTTTTTT. It translates to CASSSGASNEKLFF.

The chain couples TRBV3-1 to TRBJ2-3, with D possibly TRBD2 on 5 matching bases. The ends were cut back, 4 bases at V and 4 bases at J, with 18 bases in the middle. CDR3 length: 16 amino acids. The germline CDR1 and CDR2 sequences are LGHDT and YNNKEL (reference sequence). CDR3 in DNA: TGTGCCAGCAGCCCTCAACTAGTTCCCAGCCCAGATACGCAGTATTTT. Translation: CASSPQLVPSPDTQYF.

This clonotype was seen repeatedly, ten times or more. The rearrangement uses TRBV19 and TRBJ1-5, with D hard to call. Germline CDR1 and CDR2: LNHDA and SQIVND (reference sequence). The CDR3 is made up of 11 amino acids. The V end was cut by 6 bases, the J end by 8 bases, with 8 bases between. For the CDR3, the DNA is TGTGCCAGTAGCCACGGTGAGCCCCAGCATTTT. This codes for CASSHGEPQHF.

This clonotype was recorded many times. The junction departs from the called germline gene at one end, perhaps through a read error. This chain joins TRBV12-3 or TRBV12-4 and TRBJ1-2; 8 nucleotides match TRBD1. The CDR3 runs 16 residues. The CDR3 DNA sequence: TGTGCCAGCGGAGATCCGGGACAGGCCTCTAGGCTTCCTTCTTCCTTC. As protein: CASGDPGQASRLPSSF.

The gene calls are TRBV5-4 and TRBJ2-1, with 8 bases aligning to TRBD2. CDR1 is SGHNT and CDR2 is YYREEE in the germline V gene (reference sequence). This CDR3 spans 15 amino acids. The J segment lost 6 bases and the V segment lost 6 bases, leaving 11 bases of the junction unmatched. The CDR3 nucleotides read TGTGCCAGCAACGTCGGCGGGACTAGTTCCAATGAGCAGTTCTTC. Protein: CASNVGGTSSNEQFF.

At least ten counts were recorded for this clonotype. V usage is TRBV6-2 or TRBV6-3 and J usage is TRBJ2-5, with D perhaps given as TRBD1 or TRBD2 (5 bases each). Germline V lookup: CDR1 MNHEY, CDR2 SVGEGT. Trimming took off 2 bases at V and 5 bases at J, with 12 bases between the two ends. CDR3 length equals 14 residues. This CDR3 reads CASSYAEWGETQYF. CDR3 DNA sequence: TGTGCCAGCAGTTACGCGGAGTGGGGGGAGACCCAGTACTTC.

This clonotype was seen at least ten times. The chain recombines TRBV4-3 with TRBJ2-7, with unresolved D. CDR1 and CDR2 (germline): LGHNA, YSLEER. Deletions cut 0 bases from V and 0 bases from J, with 9 bases between. CDR3 length: 15 amino acids. The CDR3 here is CASSQEARSSYEQYF. Written as DNA, the CDR3 is TGCGCCAGCAGCCAAGAAGCAAGGAGCTCCTACGAGCAGTACTTC.

There are many counts of this clonotype. V is TRBV20-1 and J is TRBJ2-5, with D perhaps matching TRBD2 (6 bases). The ends were cut back, 0 bases at V and 4 bases at J, with 21 bases in the middle. Germline assignment: CDR1 DFQATT and CDR2 SNEGSKA (reference sequence). The CDR3 runs 17 residues. CDR3 bases: TGCAGTGCTAGAGATCCCCCACCGGTCGGGCGGGGAGAGACCCAGTACTTC. Its translation is CSARDPPPVGRGETQYF.

A remark on this clonotype: Germline and junction disagree at one end, which may indicate a read error. The rearrangement joins TRBV2 to TRBJ2-3; D may be TRBD2 (5 bases). Germline CDR1 reads SNHLY; CDR2 reads FYNNEI. The CDR3 contains 13 residues. This CDR3 reads CASSQTAADTQYF. Written as DNA, the CDR3 is TGTGCCAGCAGTCAAACAGCGGCAGATACGCAGTATTTC.

This clonotype was seen many times. This chain uses TRBV25-1 with TRBJ2-7; D may be TRBD1 (6 bases). Germline V gives CDR1 MGHDK, CDR2 SYGVNS. The CDR3 totals 11 residues. V dropped 5 bases and J dropped 5 bases, with 7 bases sitting between them. CDR3 residues: CASSTGNEQYF. CDR3 sequence (DNA): TGTGCCAGCAGTACAGGGAACGAGCAGTACTTC.

V gene TRBV6-1 combines with J gene TRBJ1-5, with TRBD1 matching over 8 bases. The V segment lost 5 bases and the J segment 7 bases; nucleotides outside the gene matches: 7. Per germline, CDR1 MNHNS and CDR2 SASEGT. The CDR3 length is 14 residues. The CDR3 loop reads CASSHRTGRQPQHF. CDR3 bases: TGTGCCAGCAGTCATAGGACAGGGAGGCAGCCCCAGCATTTT.

This clonotype occurred many times. V usage is TRBV6-5 and J usage is TRBJ2-7, with 11 bases identical to TRBD2. Germline CDR1 is MNHEY and CDR2 is SVGAGI. This CDR3 has 16 residues. After removal of 8 bases from V and 0 bases from J, the junction contained 9 bases not matched to a gene. The CDR3 bases are TGTGCCAGCGGACAACCGGGACTAGCGGCCTCCTACGAGCAGTACTTC. Encoded protein: CASGQPGLAASYEQYF.